This T cell receptor (beta chain) was identified in a study of cytomegalovirus exposure and HLA in healthy donors. Study background: Earlier findings included 100 million to 130 million unique TCR beta sequences obtained from about 170 million T cells.

Researchers ran the PCR with 60 Vbeta and 13 Jbeta primers. Data came from immunoSEQ multiplex PCR; TCRdb stores just in-frame clones and leaves some out. The sample lists roughly 200,000 clones, 75% to 85% seen once, with approximately 1.5% in the top ten. A single count supports this clone. This CDR3 has 14 amino acids. V lost 1 base, J lost 2 bases, and 9 bases lay in between. Germline V gives CDR1 LGHNA, CDR2 YSLEER. The rearrangement links TRBV4-3 to TRBJ2-7; D uncertain. This clonotype was sampled from a girl under 18 in good health and CMV-seropositive. Material for sequencing was PBMCs. The CDR3 DNA sequence: TGCGCCAGCAGCCAAGCACTTACAGCCTACGAGCAGTACTTC. It is translated as CASSQALTAYEQYF.